This T cell receptor (beta chain) was documented in a study of shared clonotypes between healthy human individuals (dated by TCRdb to the early 2020s). Looking at the study overall: The cohort included three men and two women between 18 and 49 years of age. To estimate repertoire size and how much clonotypes are shared between individuals, the study performed deep sequencing of blood TCR repertoires from a handful of healthy adults. For each donor, CD4 naive and CD4 memory were each given three plates, CD8 naive was given two plates, and CD8 memory was given one plate. To increase sequencing depth and limit assay-specific biases, different laboratories used diverse techniques to prepare libraries and sequence TCR repertoires. Leukapheresis yielded between about 0.9 and 8.9 billion PBMCs per donor. Beyond this particular receptor, the publication reports: Clonotypes shared by all four sorted-subset donors showed higher generation probabilities than non-shared clonotypes. Sampling was restricted to blood, and TCR repertoires in tissue are likely to differ from TCR repertoires in blood. Incomplete sequencing was indicated by rarefaction of sorted-subset datasets, despite the large sequencing depth. Sharing across several donors was observed for roughly 5.4% of naive CD4, over 3% of naive CD8, 2% to 2.5% of memory CD4, and less than 0.45% of memory CD8 clonotypes. The genetic and exposure-history diversity represented was limited by the small number of donors. Based on pairwise subsampling, the degree of clonotype sharing among donors was expected to be affected by sequencing depth. Naive subsets generally had larger estimated clonotype richness than memory subsets did.

TCR CDR3 regions were amplified from genomic DNA by multiplex PCR using the deep immunoSEQ assay. Extracted genomic DNA from each cell subset was distributed evenly across all wells of several immunoSEQ 96-well plates, and each plate was treated as a replicate. For sorted subsets, each replicate PCR was loaded with 150 to 250 ng genomic DNA, equivalent to 30,000 to 35,000 T cell genomes. The purified libraries were quantified using a Qubit 3.0 fluorometer, sized with a Bioanalyzer 2100, and then quantified again using the KAPA Library Quantification kit. A separate single-read 150-cycle Illumina NextSeq 550 flow cell was used to sequence each immunoSEQ 96-well plate. Regarding the original processing steps: Because only junctional sequences without quality scores were contained in the immunoSEQ output, filtering matching that applied to full-length reads could not be performed. Sequences were annotated with PyIR, a Python wrapper for IgBLAST v1.9, using IMGT germline references to assign V/J genes and CDR3. Reads with weak V/J assignments (E-value above 1e-6), missing CDR3, stop codons, out-of-frame junctions, or ambiguous translated residues were removed. V3J clonotypes were defined by identical inferred V gene, J gene, and CDR3 amino acid sequence. Percentage overlap between repertoires was calculated by dividing the number of shared unique clonotypes by the size of the smaller repertoire. Three approaches were used to assess repertoire richness: RTK rarefaction, the Chao1 estimator, and Recon v2.1 estimates of unobserved clonotypes. For all TCRbeta clonotypes obtained by the gDNA method from several donors, generation probabilities were computed with OLGA. In its TCRdb copy, this immuneACCESS table keeps in-frame sequences only and misses some clones. Where compared with another copy, unresolved V genes explain less than half of these, and the others have no known cause. V and J calls plus clone size are reproduced from that table; the DNA served to infer D and trimming. For this sample there are roughly 1 million clones; roughly 80% appear just once. The top ten clonotypes cover approximately 1.3% of the sample.

The CDR3, from cysteine to phenylalanine, totals 13 residues. The kept DNA is CDR3 alone, 39 bases in frame from the first base. The germline V gene gives CDR1 as MNHEY and CDR2 as SVGAGI. V drops 7 bases and J drops 6 bases, leaving 12 bases in between. For this clone: The specificity of this receptor is unknown. Base qualities are missing; no much larger clone stands one base away.

The donors were healthy, HIV-negative adults who had no recently reported acute infections or vaccinations. Every donor was a Caucasian adult residing in Nashville, Tennessee, USA. Magnetic negative selection was used to enrich CD4+ T cells, after which naive cells were positively selected on CD45RA and the negative fraction became the memory subset. Blood was collected by leukapheresis, and PBMCs were isolated by Ficoll-Histopaque density gradient centrifugation and then cryopreserved in liquid nitrogen vapor phase. Analytical flow cytometry was used to check the purity and quantity of each magnetically sorted T cell population. Genomic DNA was isolated from every sorted fraction and measured by UV absorbance on a Nanodrop 2000c.

The sample comprised memory CD4+ T cells sorted from blood. The cell subset or site tag for this specimen amounts to: CD45RA-negative fraction. The chain links TRBV6-5 with TRBJ2-2; too little of a D gene remains to name it. The source is a man between 18 and 29 years old in good health. The DNA reads as follows: TGTGCCAGCACCCTGCTTTCGGCCGGGGAGCTGTTTTTT. Its amino acids are CASTLLSAGELFF.